The 9 T cell receptor beta chains given below trace back to one sample, sequenced in a study of OX40 agonist ivuxolimab in advanced cancers. The data were produced by immunoSEQ multiplex PCR, yet TCRdb's version contains in-frame clones alone and is incomplete. The data contain about 46,000 clones, over 75% of them singletons. This material consisted of CD4+ or CD8+ T cells sorted from blood, taken in a trial of the OX40 agonist ivuxolimab. The receptors shown here come from an adult with an advanced solid tumor such as melanoma, head and neck, liver or kidney cancer.

J is TRBJ2-5 and V is TRBV5-6; no clear D gene. Germline CDR1 and CDR2: SGHDT and YYEEEE. The CDR3 contains 15 residues. Trimming cost V 2 bases and J 2 bases, with 13 bases left between them. CDR3 sequence reads: CASSFERSVQETQYF. The CDR3, as DNA: TGTGCCAGCAGCTTTGAGCGATCGGTTCAAGAGACCCAGTACTTC.

This clone was picked up a small number of times. The chain uses TRBV27 and TRBJ1-2, with 12 positions matching TRBD1. Germline V gene lookup returns CDR1 MNHEY and CDR2 SMNVEV (reference sequence). This CDR3 contains 14 residues. J gave up 7 bases and V 5 bases, and 5 bases lay outside the gene matches. The CDR3 DNA follows: TGTGCCAGCAGTCCGGGGACAGGGGGCTTTGGCTACACCTTC. This gives the protein CASSPGTGGFGYTF.

The CDR3 DNA sequence: TGTGCCAGCAGTTTTGGACTGAGCTCCTACGAGCAGTACGTC. It is translated as CASSFGLSSYEQYV. The rearrangement joins TRBV28 to TRBJ2-7, with a tentative D call TRBD2 (5 bases). Germline assignment: CDR1 MDHEN and CDR2 SYDVKM. CDR3 length: 14 amino acids. The V end was cut by 3 bases, the J end by 0 bases, with 9 bases between.

The rearrangement links TRBV5-1 to TRBJ1-1; D gene unclear. Germline CDR1 reads SGHRS; CDR2 reads YFSETQ. The CDR3 covers 15 residues. V was cut by 0 bases and J by 1 base, with 10 bases left in between. CDR3 in amino acids: CASSLVGAENTEAFF. The CDR3 bases are TGCGCCAGCAGCTTGGTGGGCGCCGAGAACACTGAAGCTTTCTTT.

The chain uses TRBV7-8 and TRBJ1-1; maybe TRBD1 (6 bases). This CDR3 contains 16 residues. V shed 0 bases and J shed 4 bases, with 15 bases lying between them. Germline CDR1 SGHVS, CDR2 FQNEAQ. CDR3 region: CASSLAGGTRGTEAFF. CDR3 DNA sequence: TGTGCCAGCAGCTTAGCCGGGGGCACAAGGGGCACTGAAGCTTTCTTT.

The V gene is TRBV11-2, the J gene TRBJ2-1, with a tentative D call TRBD2 (7 bases). The CDR3 consists of 16 residues. V lost 2 bases and J lost 8, with 19 bases in between. Germline V gene data show CDR1 as SGHAT and CDR2 as FQNNGV. The CDR3 sequence is CASSLPGGAGLDEQFF. The CDR3 coding sequence is TGTGCCAGCAGCTTACCTGGGGGGGCGGGTCTCGATGAGCAGTTCTTC.

The chain carries TRBV7-3 and TRBJ2-1, with TRBD2 as a possible D gene (6 bases). CDR3 size: 15 residues. CDR1 is SGHTA and CDR2 is FQGTGA in the germline V gene. Trimming pared 2 bases from V and 5 bases from J, leaving 13 bases between. In nucleotides, the CDR3 is TGTGCCAGCAGCTTAGTGGGAGGTGGGAACAATGAGCAGTTCTTC. Protein product: CASSLVGGGNNEQFF.

Here the CDR3 reads CASSLGGSSYNEQFF. As DNA, the CDR3 is TGTGCCAGCAGCCTTGGGGGGAGCTCCTACAATGAGCAGTTCTTC. V usage is TRBV28 and J usage is TRBJ2-1; tentative D call: TRBD2 (6 bases). This CDR3 spans 15 amino acids. The V gene lost 6 bases and the J gene lost 0 bases, with 12 bases spanning the gap. The germline gives CDR1 MDHEN, CDR2 SYDVKM.

The genes are TRBV9 and TRBJ2-7, with a possible D match to TRBD2 (6 bases). The CDR3 has 15 residues. V lost 0 bases and J lost 3, with 13 bases in between. CDR1 is SGDLS and CDR2 is YYNGEE in the germline V gene. CDR3 protein: CASSVAGTGDYEQYF. The CDR3 coding sequence is TGTGCCAGCAGCGTAGCAGGGACGGGGGACTACGAGCAGTACTTC.